This T cell receptor beta chain was retrieved from a study of Graves' ophthalmopathy and Graves' hyperthyroidism. V shed 6 bases and J 4 bases; nucleotides not matched to a gene: 10. This CDR3 has 16 residues. Germline CDR1 and CDR2: SNHLY and FYNNEI. Scientists amplified the TCR beta CDR3 regions from RNA transcripts. HTBI-primed first-round RT-PCR preceded second-round multiplex PCR. One entry per CDR3 protein results from TCRdb running MiXCR on the multiplex PCR reads. This sample has hundreds of thousands of distinct CDR3 sequences, with 35% to 50% found just once. The source of this sequence is an adult man with Graves' ophthalmopathy. V usage is TRBV2 and J usage is TRBJ2-2; TRBD2 agrees at 8 bases. The sample consisted of peripheral blood. This chain's CDR3 is CASSRGLAWGTGELFF. In DNA form, the CDR3 reads TGTGCCAGCAGCCGCGGACTAGCCTGGGGCACCGGGGAGCTGTTTTTT.